This TCR beta chain emerged from a study of blood T cell repertoires in COVID-19. About the study: Some COVID-19 samples were acute and others convalescent; all came from the United States, Italy and Spain. PBMCs, B-cell-depleted T cells, or T cells provided the cDNA or gDNA that made up the material.

As handled by the study authors: Nucleated cell number was recorded as an estimate derived from reference gene primer amplification. Using immunoSEQ multiplex PCR, the repertoire was profiled, and TCRdb retains in-frame clones only, with some absent. V and J calls and clone size are those listed in that table; D and trimming were worked out from the DNA. The data show 150,000 to 200,000 clones, 65% to 90% seen once. Trimming took off 3 bases at V and 3 bases at J, with 15 bases between the two ends. The CDR3 is 15 residues long. Germline V lookup: CDR1 KGHSH, CDR2 LQKENI. This TCR derives from a man in his fifties or sixties with acute or convalescent COVID-19. The chain employs TRBV18 and TRBJ2-7, with D uncertain. Sequencing was carried out using peripheral blood. The CDR3 region is CASSPGFGQIYEQYF. The DNA for the CDR3 is TGTGCCAGCTCACCTGGTTTTGGTCAGATCTACGAGCAGTACTTC. The full variable domain, rest sourced from reference TRBV18 and TRBJ2-7, is NAGVMQNPRHLVRRRGQEARLRCSPMKGHSHVYWYRQLPEEGLKFMVYLQKENIIDESGMPKERFSAEFPKEGPSILRIQQVVRGDSAAYFCASSPGFGQIYEQYFGPGTRLTVT.